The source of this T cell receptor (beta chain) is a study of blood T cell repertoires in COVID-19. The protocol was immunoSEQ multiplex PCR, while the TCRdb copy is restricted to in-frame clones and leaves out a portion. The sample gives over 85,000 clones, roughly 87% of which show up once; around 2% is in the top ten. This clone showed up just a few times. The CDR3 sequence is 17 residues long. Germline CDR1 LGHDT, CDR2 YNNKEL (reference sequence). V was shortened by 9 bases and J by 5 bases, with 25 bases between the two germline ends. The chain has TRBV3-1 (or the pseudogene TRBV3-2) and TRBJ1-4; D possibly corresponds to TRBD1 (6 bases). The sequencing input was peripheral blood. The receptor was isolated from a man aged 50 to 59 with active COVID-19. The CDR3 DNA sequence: TGTGCCAGAAAAAACCGGGACACCATTAGGGCGAATGAAAAACTGTTTTTT. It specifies CARKNRDTIRANEKLFF.